One and the same sample provided the 8 T cell receptor beta chains below, sequenced in a study of blood T cell repertoires in COVID-19. The protocol was immunoSEQ multiplex PCR, while the TCRdb copy is restricted to in-frame clones and leaves out a portion. Among some 200,000 clones listed, roughly 82% were seen once. The source material was peripheral blood. Every receptor here comes from a woman aged 40 to 49 with acute or convalescent COVID-19.

This sequence joins TRBV19 and TRBJ1-3, with a possible D match to TRBD1 (5 bases). The ends were cut back, 9 bases at V and 3 bases at J, with 12 bases in the middle. CDR3 size: 13 residues. Per germline, CDR1 LNHDA and CDR2 SQIVND (reference sequence). CDR3 amino acids: CASTMGLGNTIYF. The CDR3 DNA follows: TGTGCCAGCACAATGGGGCTTGGAAACACCATATATTTT. Variable domain in full (rest from reference TRBV19 and TRBJ1-3): DGGITQSPKYLFRKEGQNVTLSCEQNLNHDAMYWYRQDPGQGLRLIYYSQIVNDFQKGDIAEGYSVSREKKESFPLTVTSAQKNPTAFYLCASTMGLGNTIYFGEGSWLTVV.

This chain links TRBV9 with TRBJ2-3, with TRBD2 matching over 8 bases. In germline, CDR1 is SGDLS, CDR2 YYNGEE. CDR3 size: 14 residues. V shed 0 bases and J 6 bases; nucleotides not matched to a gene: 3. CDR3 DNA sequence: TGTGCCAGCAGCGTAGACCCGGGGGGGGATACGCAGTATTTT. This sequence encodes CASSVDPGGDTQYF.

This sequence joins TRBV2 and TRBJ1-6; 7 nucleotides line up with TRBD1. This CDR3 comprises 14 residues. The V gene end was trimmed by 9 bases and the J gene end by 6 bases; junction bases not matched to a gene: 8. Germline values: CDR1 SNHLY, CDR2 FYNNEI. The CDR3 coding sequence is TGTGCCAGTGGGACAGATCTTCTTAATTCACCCCTCCACTTT. Protein product: CASGTDLLNSPLHF.

This sequence joins TRBV24-1 and TRBJ2-5; 7 positions agree with TRBD2. The germline CDR1 and CDR2 sequences are KGHDR and SFDVKD. V gave up 3 bases and J gave up 5 bases; unmatched junction bases: 8. The CDR3 totals 15 residues. CDR3 sequence: CATSDPSGGGETQYF. The CDR3 DNA is TGTGCCACCAGTGATCCTAGCGGTGGGGGGGAGACCCAGTACTTC.

This chain connects TRBV7-3 to TRBJ2-7; 14 bases line up with TRBD2. CDR1 is SGHTA and CDR2 is FQGTGA in the germline V gene. The CDR3 length is 15 residues. V lost 0 bases, J lost 5 bases, and 0 bases stayed unmatched. This chain's CDR3 is CASSLTGLAGDEQYF. CDR3 DNA: TGTGCCAGCAGCTTAACGGGACTAGCGGGGGACGAGCAGTACTTC. The variable domain in full, completed from reference TRBV7-3 and TRBJ2-7, reads GAGVSQTPSNKVTEKGKYVELRCDPISGHTALYWYRQSLGQGPEFLIYFQGTGAADDSGLPNDRFFAVRPEGSVSTLKIQRTERGDSAVYLCASSLTGLAGDEQYFGPGTRLTVT.

The chain couples TRBV6-6 to TRBJ1-2; TRBD1 agrees at 12 bases. With 5 bases clipped from V and 7 bases from J, the junction kept 17 bases outside the gene matches. Germline V lookup: CDR1 MNHNY, CDR2 SVGAGI (reference sequence). The CDR3 has 18 amino acids. The CDR3: CASSRRSGQGAFAGGYTF. The CDR3 DNA reads as TGTGCCAGCAGTCGCCGCTCGGGACAGGGGGCGTTTGCCGGTGGCTACACCTTC.

The chain links TRBV6-2 or TRBV6-3 to TRBJ2-3; D is possibly TRBD2 (6 bases). The length of the CDR3 is 15 residues. CDR1 and CDR2 from the germline V gene are MNHEY and SVGEGT. Trimming pared 2 bases from V and 0 bases from J, leaving 9 bases between. CDR3 in DNA: TGTGCCAGCAGTTACGTGCGGGGAAGCACAGATACGCAGTATTTT. Its translation: CASSYVRGSTDTQYF.

The chain is built from TRBV7-2 and TRBJ2-7; D may be TRBD1 (5 bases). Looked up from germline, CDR1 is SGHTA and CDR2 is FQGNSA. V lost 5 bases to trimming and J lost 4 bases, with 15 bases between them. The CDR3 totals 14 residues. CDR3 bases: TGTGCCAGCAGCCCCCAGGGATATGGATACGAGCAGTACTTC. This codes for CASSPQGYGYEQYF.